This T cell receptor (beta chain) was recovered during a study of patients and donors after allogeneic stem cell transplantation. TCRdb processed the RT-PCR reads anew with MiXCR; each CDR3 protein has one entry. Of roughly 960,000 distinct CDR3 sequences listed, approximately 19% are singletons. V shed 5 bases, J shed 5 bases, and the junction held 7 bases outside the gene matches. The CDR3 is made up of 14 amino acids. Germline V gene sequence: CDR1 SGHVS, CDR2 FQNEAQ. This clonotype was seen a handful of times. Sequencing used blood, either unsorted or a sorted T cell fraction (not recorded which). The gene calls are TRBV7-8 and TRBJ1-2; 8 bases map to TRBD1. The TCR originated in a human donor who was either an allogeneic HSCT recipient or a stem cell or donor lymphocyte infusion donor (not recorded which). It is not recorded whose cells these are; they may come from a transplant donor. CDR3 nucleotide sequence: TGTGCCAGCAGCAGGACAGGGAGGGGGTATGGCTACACCTTC. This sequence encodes CASSRTGRGYGYTF.